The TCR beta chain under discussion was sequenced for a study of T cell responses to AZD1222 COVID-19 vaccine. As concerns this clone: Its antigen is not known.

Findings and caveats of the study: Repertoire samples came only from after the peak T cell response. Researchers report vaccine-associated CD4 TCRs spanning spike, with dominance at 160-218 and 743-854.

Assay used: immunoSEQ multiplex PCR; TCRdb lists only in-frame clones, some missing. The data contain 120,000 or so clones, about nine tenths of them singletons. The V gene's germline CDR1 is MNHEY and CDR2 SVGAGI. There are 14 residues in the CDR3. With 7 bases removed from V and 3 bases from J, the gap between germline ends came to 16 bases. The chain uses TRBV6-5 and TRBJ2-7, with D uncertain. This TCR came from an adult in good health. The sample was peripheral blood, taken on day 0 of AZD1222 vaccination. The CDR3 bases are TGTGCCAGCACCCCGGCCAGAACGGGCTACGAGCAGTACTTC. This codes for CASTPARTGYEQYF.